This T cell receptor beta chain is from a study of blood T cell repertoires in COVID-19. The overall study: Nucleic acid was either cDNA or gDNA, and it came from T cells, B-cell-depleted T cells, or PBMCs.

CDR1 is LGHDT and CDR2 is YNNKEL in the germline V gene (reference sequence). The ends were cut back, 1 base at V and 3 bases at J, with 10 bases in the middle. The length of the CDR3 is 15 residues. Profiling relied on immunoSEQ multiplex PCR, and the TCRdb table lists in-frame clones only, not all of them. The repertoire includes approximately 490,000 clones, approximately 90% of them detected once, and 6.5% to 9.5% sits in the top ten. Study members were between about 18 and 90 years old and lived in 20 to 25 US regions. Cohort 3 recovery required two negative PCRs, clearance, or symptom resolution.

This chain uses TRBV3-1 (or the pseudogene TRBV3-2) with TRBJ1-3; D not certain. Sequences were obtained from PBMCs or T cells enriched from blood (not recorded which). This sequence originates from a woman aged 60-70 years who had recovered from COVID-19. CDR3 in amino acids: CASSQVAGGGNTIYF. CDR3 sequence (DNA): TGTGCCAGCAGCCAAGTGGCGGGTGGTGGAAACACCATATATTTT.